This T cell receptor (beta chain) was observed in a study of vaccination effects on CD4 cells after COVID-19. Study-wide background: Of the BNT162b2 and mRNA-1273 vaccines, participants received two doses of one or the other.

Profiled with immunoSEQ multiplex PCR; TCRdb holds only in-frame clones, not every one. The sample consists of tens of thousands of clones, more than 75% of them appearing once. ViraFEST expansion of antigen-specific CD4+ T cells with viral peptide pools preceded sequencing. Following culture for nine to ten days, CD4+ T cells were isolated. Vaccine recipients lacked prior SARS-CoV-2 infection and had negative nucleocapsid antibodies. With respect to this clone: Its target is unknown.

Trimming stripped 1 base from V and 4 bases from J, with 13 bases between. The V gene's germline CDR1 is MGHRA and CDR2 YSYEKL. This CDR3 comprises 15 residues. The receptor was isolated from a human donor who received a COVID-19 vaccine. Material: CD4+ T cells from PBMCs cultured with HCoV-OC43 spike peptides, obtained before COVID-19 vaccination. Regarding subset: HCoV-OC43 spike overlapping peptide pool stimulation. This chain connects TRBV4-1 to TRBJ1-2, with D maybe TRBD1 (5 bases). CDR3 sequence (DNA): TGCGCCAGCAGCCAAGCCGCAGGGACCGCCTATGGCTACACCTTC. Encoded protein: CASSQAAGTAYGYTF.